The 19 T cell receptor beta chains listed next were all sequenced from one sample in a study of blood T cell repertoires in COVID-19. Only in-frame clones appear in the TCRdb table, and some are missing; sequencing was by immunoSEQ multiplex PCR. The top ten hold approximately 2.1% of the sample, which has some 380,000 clones, 88% seen once. Source material: PBMCs or T cells enriched from blood (not recorded which). Source of these receptors: a middle-aged woman with acute COVID-19.

DNA for the CDR3: TGTGCCAGCAGCGTATTCCCGGTGGAGACCCAGTACTTC. Protein product: CASSVFPVETQYF. This chain connects TRBV9 to TRBJ2-5; D not certain. Deletions cut 1 base from V and 5 bases from J, with 9 bases between. This CDR3 contains 13 residues. From germline, CDR1 is SGDLS and CDR2 YYNGEE. Looking up the rest from reference TRBV9 and TRBJ2-5 gives the full variable domain: DSGVTQTPKHLITATGQRVTLRCSPRSGDLSVYWYQQSLDQGLQFLIQYYNGEERAKGNILERFSAQQFPDLHSELNLSSLELGDSALYFCASSVFPVETQYFGPGTRLLVL.

The sample holds a few counts of this clone. The V gene is TRBV7-9, the J gene TRBJ1-1; no firm D call. V was pared by 6 bases and J by 4 bases, with 21 bases between. The V gene's germline CDR1 is SEHNR and CDR2 FQNEAQ (reference sequence). There are 16 residues in the CDR3. The DNA for the CDR3 is TGTGCCAGCAGACCTTCGACCGGGTCCTCGGTCACTGAAGCTTTCTTT. Its translation: CASRPSTGSSVTEAFF.

The chain joins TRBV5-1 to TRBJ1-6; 9 bases match TRBD1. The CDR3 extends over 16 amino acids. J gave up 7 bases and V 4 bases, and 9 bases lay outside the gene matches. In germline, CDR1 is SGHRS, CDR2 YFSETQ. Here the CDR3 DNA reads TGCGCCAGCAGCCCAACAGGGGGCCTTGGGAATTCACCCCTCCACTTT. It codes for CASSPTGGLGNSPLHF.

V and J are TRBV11-2 and TRBJ1-1; TRBD1 matches at 11 bases. CDR1 and CDR2 (germline): SGHAT, FQNNGV. J was trimmed by 11 bases and V by 1 base; bases with no gene match: 6. This CDR3 is built from 14 residues. The CDR3 DNA reads TGTGCCAGCAGCTTAGGAGGACAGGGGGCGATTGCTTTCTTT. This gives the protein CASSLGGQGAIAFF.

The chain recombines TRBV7-6 with TRBJ1-1; D is uncertain. V lost 1 base and J lost 4, with 10 bases in between. This CDR3 is built from 14 residues. Germline assignment: CDR1 SGHVS and CDR2 FNYEAQ. The CDR3 region is CASSLGRSRTEAFF. The DNA for the CDR3 is TGTGCCAGCAGCTTAGGGAGGAGTCGCACTGAAGCTTTCTTT.

The chain couples TRBV4-1 to TRBJ2-7; 8 positions match TRBD2. Trimming removed 1 base from V and 3 bases from J; junction bases left unmatched: 5. From germline, CDR1 is MGHRA and CDR2 YSYEKL. There are 15 residues in the CDR3. The DNA for the CDR3 is TGCGCCAGCAGCCAAGTGGCGGGGGGCGGCTACGAGCAGTACTTC. Protein sequence: CASSQVAGGGYEQYF.

The CDR3 DNA reads TGTGCCAGCAGTTTAGAGAGGGACAGGAATTCACCCCTCCACTTT. Translation: CASSLERDRNSPLHF. The rearrangement links TRBV27 to TRBJ1-6; 8 bases align to TRBD1. The germline gives CDR1 MNHEY, CDR2 SMNVEV (reference sequence). The length of the CDR3 is 15 residues. The trim removed 2 bases at V and 7 bases at J, leaving 4 bases unmatched.

A word on this clone: At one boundary the junction diverges from the germline segment, which might be a read error. In DNA, the CDR3 is TGCGCCAGCAGTTTGGACAGCCTAGGGACTTCTGAAGCTTTCTTT. This gives the protein CASSLDSLGTSEAFF. This chain connects TRBV5-1 to TRBJ1-1, with D perhaps TRBD1 (6 bases). CDR1 and CDR2 (germline): SGHRS, YFSETQ. This CDR3 is built from 15 residues.

V is TRBV7-9 and J is TRBJ1-2; 8 nucleotides align to TRBD1. V dropped 2 bases and J dropped 8; count of bases not matched to a gene: 13. CDR3 length: 16 residues. Germline V CDR1 and CDR2: SEHNR, FQNEAQ (reference sequence). CDR3 bases: TGTGCCAGCAGCTTATTCCCCCCCGCCAGGGGGCACGGCTACACCTTC. Translated, it gives CASSLFPPARGHGYTF.

The gene calls are TRBV3-1 (or the pseudogene TRBV3-2) and TRBJ1-6; D is undetermined. Germline-derived CDR1 and CDR2 are LGHDT and YNNKEL (reference sequence). This CDR3 comprises 16 residues. The V gene lost 2 bases and the J gene lost 4 bases, with 12 bases spanning the gap. CDR3 sequence reads: CASSQFYSPYNSPLHF. In DNA form, the CDR3 reads TGTGCCAGCAGCCAATTTTACTCCCCTTATAATTCACCCCTCCACTTT.

The chain is built from TRBV5-1 and TRBJ2-3; no definite D call. V gave up 0 bases and J gave up 0 bases, with 11 bases separating them. The CDR3 has 16 residues. The germline gives CDR1 SGHRS, CDR2 YFSETQ. The CDR3 DNA follows: TGCGCCAGCAGCTTGGGAACCCCGACTAGCACAGATACGCAGTATTTT. Amino acids: CASSLGTPTSTDTQYF.

This rearrangement joins TRBV30 to TRBJ1-1; a weak D match, TRBD1 (6 bases). The CDR3 is made up of 13 amino acids. Trimming shortened V by 7 bases and J by 1 base, and 13 bases separated the two germline ends. Per the germline V gene, CDR1 is GTSNPN and CDR2 is SVGIG (reference sequence). The CDR3 region has the DNA TGTGCCTCCACAGGACAGCCGAACACTGAAGCTTTCTTT. It translates to CASTGQPNTEAFF.

The CDR3 loop reads CASSQPRGGADNEQFF. CDR3 DNA sequence: TGTGCCAGCAGCCAGCCCCGCGGGGGGGCCGACAATGAGCAGTTCTTC. The chain carries TRBV7-9 and TRBJ2-1; 9 nucleotides line up with TRBD2. Trimming removed 5 bases from V and 5 bases from J; junction bases left unmatched: 10. Germline CDR1 and CDR2: SEHNR and FQNEAQ (reference sequence). The CDR3 totals 16 residues.

CDR3 loop: CASSYQVRNTEAFF. The CDR3 DNA reads TGTGCCAGCAGTTACCAGGTGAGAAACACTGAAGCTTTCTTT. V gene TRBV6-2 or TRBV6-3 combines with J gene TRBJ1-1, with no clear D. The CDR3 length is 14 residues. V was shortened by 2 bases and J by 2 bases, with 9 bases between the two germline ends. The germline V gene encodes CDR1 MNHEY and CDR2 SVGEGT.

The chain joins TRBV5-8 to TRBJ2-2, with TRBD1 matching over 9 bases. The CDR3 has 18 residues. The ends lost 4 bases at V and 1 base at J; junction bases unmatched: 11. Germline V gene lookup returns CDR1 SGHTS and CDR2 YDEGEE. The CDR3 loop reads CASSPFFPGQGNTGELFF. The CDR3 DNA reads as TGTGCCAGCAGCCCGTTCTTCCCGGGACAGGGGAACACCGGGGAGCTGTTTTTT.

The chain has TRBV7-9 and TRBJ1-1; D ambiguous. This CDR3 region has 13 residues. From germline, CDR1 is SEHNR and CDR2 FQNEAQ (reference sequence). Trimming pared 6 bases from V and 1 base from J, leaving 9 bases between. The CDR3 sequence: CASRRGQNTEAFF. The CDR3 bases are TGTGCCAGCAGGCGAGGGCAGAACACTGAAGCTTTCTTT.

The chain has TRBV19 and TRBJ1-6; TRBD1 matches 8 bases. The V gene end was trimmed by 6 bases and the J gene end by 3 bases; junction bases not matched to a gene: 4. This CDR3 is 15 amino acids long. Germline loops: CDR1 LNHDA, CDR2 SQIVND (reference sequence). This chain's CDR3 is CASRDRVNYNSPLHF. CDR3 sequence (DNA): TGTGCCAGTAGGGACAGGGTAAACTATAATTCACCCCTCCACTTT.

The genes are TRBV27 and TRBJ1-3; D not resolved. Germline-derived CDR1 and CDR2 are MNHEY and SMNVEV (reference sequence). This CDR3 is 16 amino acids long. V dropped 2 bases and J dropped 3 bases, with 14 bases sitting between them. The DNA for the CDR3 is TGTGCCAGCAGTTTAGGAGGCCCGAAGGGTGGAAACACCATATATTTT. Protein sequence: CASSLGGPKGGNTIYF.

This sequence joins TRBV6-5 and TRBJ1-5; 11 bases are a match to TRBD1. J lost 7 bases, V lost 8 bases, and 4 bases had no gene match. From germline, CDR1 is MNHEY and CDR2 SVGAGI. This CDR3 spans 13 amino acids. This CDR3 reads CASGTGGLQPQHF. Written as DNA, the CDR3 is TGTGCCAGCGGGACAGGGGGTTTACAGCCCCAGCATTTT.